The 6 T cell receptor beta chains below were found in one sample sequenced in a study of CD8 T cells in Susac syndrome. Random hexamers primed reverse transcription of roughly 0.5 to 1 ug RNA. TCRdb passed the immunoSEQ multiplex PCR reads through MiXCR, listing each CDR3 protein once. The sample has about 69,000 distinct CDR3 sequences, 95% seen once; the top ten hold 0.2% to 0.25%. Input material: CD8+ T cells from PBMCs. These receptors all come from a human donor in good health.

This sequence joins TRBV9 and TRBJ2-3; 9 positions match TRBD2. Germline assignment: CDR1 SGDLS and CDR2 YYNGEE. The length of the CDR3 is 15 residues. V trimming: 0 bases; J trimming: 1 base; junction bases outside the gene matches: 0. CDR3 coding DNA: TGTGCCAGCAGCGTAGGCGGGGGGGGCACAGATACGCAGTATTTT. It encodes CASSVGGGGTDTQYF.

This chain joins TRBV4-1 and TRBJ2-5, with 12 bases identical to TRBD2. With 4 bases clipped from V and 5 bases from J, the junction kept 8 bases outside the gene matches. Germline V lookup: CDR1 MGHRA, CDR2 YSYEKL. The CDR3 is 16 amino acids. The CDR3 DNA reads as TGCGCCAGCAGCCCAGGACCTGGACTAGCGGGGGAGACCCAGTACTTC. This codes for CASSPGPGLAGETQYF.

This chain links TRBV6-6 with TRBJ2-5; tentatively, D is TRBD2 (5 bases). CDR3 size: 12 residues. V lost 6 bases to trimming and J lost 3 bases, with 8 bases between them. Germline V gives CDR1 MNHNY, CDR2 SVGAGI (reference sequence). CDR3 bases: TGTGCCAGCAGCTACGGGGAAGAGACCCAGTACTTC. It codes for CASSYGEETQYF.

J is TRBJ2-5 and V is TRBV7-9; D remains ambiguous. Trimming removed 7 bases at V and 1 base at J, with 1 base between. Germline V CDR1 and CDR2: SEHNR, FQNEAQ (reference sequence). The CDR3 is 10 amino acids. CDR3 sequence reads: CASTQETQYF. In DNA, the CDR3 is TGTGCCAGCACCCAAGAGACCCAGTACTTC.

This chain links TRBV4-1 with TRBJ2-7; D ambiguous. This CDR3 spans 16 amino acids. V lost 1 base to trimming and J lost 6 bases, with 19 bases between them. The germline CDR1 and CDR2 sequences are MGHRA and YSYEKL. The CDR3 DNA sequence: TGCGCCAGCAGCCAAGCCTCCGGGCCTCCTTCGGGCGAGCAGTACTTC. Translated: CASSQASGPPSGEQYF.

This rearrangement joins TRBV6-6 to TRBJ1-1; TRBD1 matches 7 bases. Germline V gives CDR1 MNHNY, CDR2 SVGAGI (reference sequence). The V and J ends lost 2 bases and 1 base, in that order; junction bases with no gene match: 1. This CDR3 region has 14 residues. CDR3 sequence (DNA): TGTGCCAGCAGTTACAGGGGGCAGAACACTGAAGCTTTCTTT. Amino acids: CASSYRGQNTEAFF.